Below, one T cell receptor (beta chain) is given with its context. This receptor's antigen is unknown. No base quality information exists; no much larger clone differs at one position. The source of the sample is a study of CD8+ T cells in alopecia areata (dated by TCRdb to 2016 to 2018). Notes on the research overall: Treated patients were enrolled in an open-label pilot trial of oral tofacitinib at 5 to 10 mg twice daily for moderate-to-severe alopecia areata. High-throughput TCRbeta sequencing was used to examine T cell clonal expansion in alopecia areata in both the C3H/HeJ mouse model and human patients. RNA was extracted with the PAXgene miRNA kit for fixed scalp, the miRNeasy kit for PBMCs, and the RNeasy kit for mouse skin. Amplification of TCRbeta CDR3 regions was done by immunoSEQ multiplex PCR using 35 Vbeta forward primers and 13 Jbeta reverse primers. Scalp clonality was compared across normal scalp (n=4), patchy alopecia areata scalp (n=8), and alopecia totalis/universalis scalp (n=8). Scalp tissue and sorted CD4+ and CD8+ peripheral blood T cells from patchy and totalis/universalis alopecia areata patients and from healthy controls were covered by human TCRbeta sequencing. Tofacitinib was given for 6 to 18 months, followed by 6 months of follow-up off drug to assess delayed response and recurrence. Biopsies were taken from tofacitinib-treated patients at baseline and at 4 and 24 weeks of treatment, and a later scalp biopsy was taken in several of the tofacitinib-treated patients. Study-level results and caveats: Shared TCR sequences between patients were less evident than in mice, which may be partly attributable to HLA diversity in the patient population. Lesional scalp, especially in alopecia totalis/universalis, showed higher clonality and more expanded CD8+ clones than normal scalp, suggesting antigenic drive. Unlike mouse skin, where gammadelta T cells dominate, normal human skin contains resident alphabeta T cells that get sequenced too, which complicates analysis of the scalp TCR repertoire.

The library relied on the immunoSEQ multiplex PCR assay. RNA was extracted from all samples and reverse transcribed into cDNA as template for TCR sequencing. First-strand cDNA was synthesized with SuperScript III using a 2:1 mix of oligo-dT and random hexamers. A synthetic immune receptor repertoire was used to assess amplification bias, and residual bias was removed computationally. The study's processing was this. After raw reads were preprocessed to remove errors, the CDR3 was defined following IMGT conventions as running from the conserved cysteine to phenylalanine. Clonality was calculated as 1 minus Shannon entropy normalized by log2 of the number of productive unique TCRs. Scalp TCRbeta sequences were cross-referenced with sorted blood CD4 and CD8 repertoires so that the CD4 or CD8 identity of scalp clones could be inferred. Held by TCRdb, this immuneACCESS table contains in-frame sequences only and omits some clones. Under half of the omission traces to an unresolved V gene where checked; the cause of the rest is unknown. V and J calls and clone size are given by that table; D and trimming were obtained from the DNA. The sample table holds about 180,000 clones, of which about 60% were seen once. The ten biggest clones cover under 15% of the sample.

The V end loses 6 bases and the J end loses 5 bases, and a stretch of 13 bases separates them. CDR3 length: 13 amino acids, cysteine to phenylalanine. The kept DNA is CDR3 alone, 39 bases in frame from the first base. In the germline V gene, CDR1 corresponds to SQVTM and CDR2 to ANQGSEA. In the paper's terms, the time point label means: baseline before oral tofacitinib. From alopecia areata patients, peripheral blood was collected along with lesional scalp punch biopsies. PBMCs were isolated by density centrifugation and stained for CD3, CD4 and CD8, and CD4+ and CD8+ T cells were sorted on a FACSAria.

Sequences were derived from CD4+ T cells sorted from blood, sampled at week 0. The receptor comes from a human donor with alopecia areata. The sequence is built from TRBV29-1 and TRBJ1-4, with the D gene too uncertain to name. In nucleotides, the sequence is TGCAGCGTCGCGGCCCTGCGAAATGAAAAACTGTTTTTT. Its coded protein is CSVAALRNEKLFF.